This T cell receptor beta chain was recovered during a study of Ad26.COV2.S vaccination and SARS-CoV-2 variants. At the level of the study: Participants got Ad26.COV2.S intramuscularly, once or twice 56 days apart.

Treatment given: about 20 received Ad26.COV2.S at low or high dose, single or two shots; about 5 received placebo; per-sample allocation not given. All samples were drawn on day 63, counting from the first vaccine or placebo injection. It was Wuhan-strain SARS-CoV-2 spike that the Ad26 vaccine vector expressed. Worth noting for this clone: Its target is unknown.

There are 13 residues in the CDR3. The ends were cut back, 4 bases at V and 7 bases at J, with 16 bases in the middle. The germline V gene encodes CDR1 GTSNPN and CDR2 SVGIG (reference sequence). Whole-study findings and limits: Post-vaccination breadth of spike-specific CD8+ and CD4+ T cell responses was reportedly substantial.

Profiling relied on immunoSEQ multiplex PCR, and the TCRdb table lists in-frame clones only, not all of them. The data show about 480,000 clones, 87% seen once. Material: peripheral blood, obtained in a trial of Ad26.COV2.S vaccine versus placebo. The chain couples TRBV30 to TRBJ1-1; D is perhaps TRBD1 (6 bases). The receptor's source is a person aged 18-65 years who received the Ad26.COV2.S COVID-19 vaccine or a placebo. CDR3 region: CAWKALATGEAFF. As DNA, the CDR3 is TGTGCCTGGAAAGCTTTGGCGACAGGTGAAGCTTTCTTT.